The rows below give T cell receptor beta chains drawn from one sample of a study of cytomegalovirus exposure and HLA in healthy donors. Sequencing was performed with immunoSEQ multiplex PCR; in TCRdb, only in-frame clones are kept and a portion is missing. The table includes roughly 110,000 clones, around 83% detected once. The specimen sequenced was PBMCs. Every receptor here comes from a man aged 25-45 years in good health and CMV-seropositive. The CDR3 runs from the conserved cysteine through the conserved F or W. The order of the fields is J gene, D gene, clone size, V gene, CDR3 DNA, CDR3 protein. D genes are given only for firm matches. A clone size is listed for some rows: how often the clone was seen (once, few, many), or a class if it is expanded.

j_gene: TRBJ1-5; d_gene: -; abundance: -; v_gene: TRBV21-1; CDR3nt: TGTGCCAGCAGCAAATCAACCTCGATCCCCCGGACAGGAAACAATCAGCCCCAGCATTTT; CDR3aa: CASSKSTSIPRTGNNQPQHF
j_gene: TRBJ1-5; d_gene: -; abundance: -; v_gene: TRBV7-2; CDR3nt: TGTGCCAGCAGCTTAGTGAGGTGGGGCAATCAGCCCCAGCATTTT; CDR3aa: CASSLVRWGNQPQHF
j_gene: TRBJ2-1; d_gene: TRBD2; abundance: few; v_gene: TRBV10-3; CDR3nt: TGTGCCATAAGGACTAGCGGGGGCGATGAGCAGTTCTTC; CDR3aa: CAIRTSGGDEQFF
j_gene: TRBJ1-1; d_gene: TRBD1; abundance: -; v_gene: TRBV7-9; CDR3nt: TGTGCCAGCAGCTTCCCCGGGACAGGGAACACTGAAGCTTTCTTT; CDR3aa: CASSFPGTGNTEAFF
j_gene: TRBJ2-5; d_gene: -; abundance: -; v_gene: TRBV7-6; CDR3nt: TGTGCCAGCAGCCCAGGCGTAGGACTTCAAGAGACCCAGTACTTC; CDR3aa: CASSPGVGLQETQYF
j_gene: TRBJ1-4; d_gene: TRBD1; abundance: once; v_gene: TRBV6-6; CDR3nt: TGTGCCAGCAGTTATCAGGGGGTAGAAAAACTGTTTTTT; CDR3aa: CASSYQGVEKLFF
j_gene: TRBJ2-1; d_gene: TRBD2; abundance: -; v_gene: TRBV9; CDR3nt: TGTGCCAGCAGCGTAGCCTCCGCGGGGGTTTCCTACAATGAGCAGTTCTTC; CDR3aa: CASSVASAGVSYNEQFF
j_gene: TRBJ1-1; d_gene: -; abundance: few; v_gene: TRBV6-1; CDR3nt: TGTGCCAGCAGTGAACATGGAGCCCTGGGCACTGAAGCTTTCTTT; CDR3aa: CASSEHGALGTEAFF
j_gene: TRBJ2-7; d_gene: -; abundance: -; v_gene: TRBV5-6; CDR3nt: TGTGCCAGCAGCTTGACGGTCTCCTACGAGCAGTACTTC; CDR3aa: CASSLTVSYEQYF
j_gene: TRBJ2-7; d_gene: TRBD2; abundance: -; v_gene: TRBV10-3; CDR3nt: TGTGCCATCAGTGAGTCGTGGGGGGAGGGGCGGTCCGAGCAGTACTTC; CDR3aa: CAISESWGEGRSEQYF
j_gene: TRBJ1-6; d_gene: TRBD1; abundance: few; v_gene: TRBV7-9; CDR3nt: TGTGCCAGCAGCCAAGAACAGGGGAAATCACCCCTCCACTTT; CDR3aa: CASSQEQGKSPLHF
j_gene: TRBJ2-1; d_gene: -; abundance: -; v_gene: TRBV7-6; CDR3nt: TGTGCCAGCAGCCTACGGGCGGAGGAGTACAATGAGCAGTTCTTC; CDR3aa: CASSLRAEEYNEQFF
j_gene: TRBJ2-7; d_gene: TRBD1; abundance: -; v_gene: TRBV7-9; CDR3nt: TGCGCCAGCAGCCCCCGGACAGGTTCGAACTACGAGCAGTACTTC; CDR3aa: CASSPRTGSNYEQYF
j_gene: TRBJ2-1; d_gene: -; abundance: -; v_gene: TRBV28; CDR3nt: TGTGCCAGCAGTCTTCCACTAGGCTACAATGAGCAGTTCTTC; CDR3aa: CASSLPLGYNEQFF
j_gene: TRBJ1-6; d_gene: TRBD1; abundance: -; v_gene: TRBV6-5; CDR3nt: TGTGCCAGCAGTTTCAGACAGGGGAGTTCACCCCTCCACTTT; CDR3aa: CASSFRQGSSPLHF
j_gene: TRBJ1-1; d_gene: -; abundance: -; v_gene: TRBV5-1; CDR3nt: TGCGCCAGCAGCTCGACCCGTCACCCCCCCGACGGAGACCTTAACACTGAAGCTTTCTTT; CDR3aa: CASSSTRHPPDGDLNTEAFF
j_gene: TRBJ2-3; d_gene: -; abundance: -; v_gene: TRBV11-2; CDR3nt: TGTGCCAGCACCTCCCTCGGGGATACGCAGTATTTT; CDR3aa: CASTSLGDTQYF
j_gene: TRBJ2-1; d_gene: TRBD1; abundance: -; v_gene: TRBV5-5; CDR3nt: TGTGCCAGCAGCTTGGCGGCAGGGGGTCTTTACAATGAGCAGTTCTTC; CDR3aa: CASSLAAGGLYNEQFF
j_gene: TRBJ1-5; d_gene: TRBD1; abundance: -; v_gene: TRBV6-1; CDR3nt: TGTGCCAGCAGTCGACAGGGGATTCAGCCCCAGCATTTT; CDR3aa: CASSRQGIQPQHF
j_gene: TRBJ2-3; d_gene: -; abundance: -; v_gene: TRBV5-1; CDR3nt: TGCGCCAGCAGCCCCGACAGACCCACAGATACGCAGTATTTT; CDR3aa: CASSPDRPTDTQYF
j_gene: TRBJ2-1; d_gene: -; abundance: -; v_gene: TRBV10-1; CDR3nt: TGCGCCAGCAGTGACTTTCACAGGGGAGGACTTCCCAATGAGCAGTTCTTC; CDR3aa: CASSDFHRGGLPNEQFF
j_gene: TRBJ1-1; d_gene: TRBD1; abundance: -; v_gene: TRBV7-9; CDR3nt: TGTGCCAGCAGCTTTGGACCCTTTCGGCAGGGGGCTTACACTGAAGCTTTCTTT; CDR3aa: CASSFGPFRQGAYTEAFF
j_gene: TRBJ2-3; d_gene: TRBD2; abundance: -; v_gene: TRBV11-3; CDR3nt: TGTGCCAGCAGCGATAGACTAGCGAGAGATACGCAGTATTTT; CDR3aa: CASSDRLARDTQYF
j_gene: TRBJ2-2; d_gene: -; abundance: -; v_gene: TRBV29-1; CDR3nt: TGCAGCGCTCTATCCCGACCCACAGGGAAATCCGACACCGGGGAGCTGTTTTTT; CDR3aa: CSALSRPTGKSDTGELFF
j_gene: TRBJ2-1; d_gene: TRBD2; abundance: -; v_gene: TRBV13; CDR3nt: TGTGCCAGCAGCTTAGGGGCGGGGGGGCGCAATGAGCAGTTCTTC; CDR3aa: CASSLGAGGRNEQFF
j_gene: TRBJ1-2; d_gene: TRBD1; abundance: -; v_gene: TRBV11-1; CDR3nt: TGTGCCAGCACGCGGACAGGGACCGAGGGTTTCTATGGCTACGCCTTC; CDR3aa: CASTRTGTEGFYGYAF
j_gene: TRBJ1-2; d_gene: -; abundance: -; v_gene: TRBV28; CDR3nt: TGTGCCAGCAGTGCACCAGCGAGGAACTCCTATGGCTACACCTTC; CDR3aa: CASSAPARNSYGYTF
j_gene: TRBJ1-1; d_gene: -; abundance: -; v_gene: TRBV5-1; CDR3nt: TGCGCCAGCAGTTTGACAGTCATGAACACTGAAGCTTTCTTT; CDR3aa: CASSLTVMNTEAFF
j_gene: TRBJ2-3; d_gene: -; abundance: -; v_gene: TRBV5-1; CDR3nt: TGCGCCAGCAGCATCTTAGCAGGGACAGATACGCAGTATTTT; CDR3aa: CASSILAGTDTQYF
j_gene: TRBJ1-6; d_gene: TRBD1; abundance: -; v_gene: TRBV19; CDR3nt: TGTGCCAGTAGTATCTCCGAGACAGGGGGATCACCCCTCCACTTT; CDR3aa: CASSISETGGSPLHF
j_gene: TRBJ2-5; d_gene: TRBD2; abundance: -; v_gene: TRBV2; CDR3nt: TGTGCCAGCAGTGAAGTGGGACTAGCAGGGGAAGGGGAGACCCAGTACTTC; CDR3aa: CASSEVGLAGEGETQYF
j_gene: TRBJ2-3; d_gene: TRBD1; abundance: -; v_gene: TRBV11-2; CDR3nt: TGTGCCAGCAGCTGGGACAGGGTGGGAGATACGCAGTATTTT; CDR3aa: CASSWDRVGDTQYF
j_gene: TRBJ2-5; d_gene: -; abundance: once; v_gene: TRBV9; CDR3nt: TGTGCCAGCAGCGTAGCTGGCGGATCCGGCGGAGAGACCCAGTACTTC; CDR3aa: CASSVAGGSGGETQYF
j_gene: TRBJ2-5; d_gene: -; abundance: -; v_gene: TRBV30; CDR3nt: TGTGCCTGGAATCTACAACGCGGGGAGACCCAGTACTTC; CDR3aa: CAWNLQRGETQYF
j_gene: TRBJ2-1; d_gene: TRBD2; abundance: -; v_gene: TRBV6-1; CDR3nt: TGTGCCAGCAGTGACCTACTAGCGGGGGGAACCTCCTACAATGAGCAGTTCTTC; CDR3aa: CASSDLLAGGTSYNEQFF
j_gene: TRBJ2-1; d_gene: TRBD2; abundance: -; v_gene: TRBV15; CDR3nt: TGTGCCACCAGCCCAGGACTAGCGGGAATGTTTGAGCAGTTCTTC; CDR3aa: CATSPGLAGMFEQFF
j_gene: TRBJ2-7; d_gene: TRBD2; abundance: once; v_gene: TRBV11-2; CDR3nt: TGTGCCAGCTCCGGGGGGGCCAGACCAGCCTACGAGCAGTACTTC; CDR3aa: CASSGGARPAYEQYF
j_gene: TRBJ2-5; d_gene: -; abundance: -; v_gene: TRBV20-1; CDR3nt: TGCAGTGCCAAAACCCAAGAGGCCCAGTACTTC; CDR3aa: CSAKTQEAQYF
j_gene: TRBJ2-2; d_gene: TRBD2; abundance: -; v_gene: TRBV6-4; CDR3nt: TGTGCCAGGGCCCTAGCGGGAGTAGACACCGGGGAGCTGTTTTTT; CDR3aa: CARALAGVDTGELFF
j_gene: TRBJ2-2; d_gene: TRBD1; abundance: -; v_gene: TRBV29-1; CDR3nt: TGCAGCGTCCCCGGGACAGGATCGACCGGGGAGCTGTTTTTT; CDR3aa: CSVPGTGSTGELFF
j_gene: TRBJ1-3; d_gene: -; abundance: -; v_gene: TRBV15; CDR3nt: TGTGCCACCAGCAGAGACCAGGCAGGGGTTGGAAACACCATATATTTT; CDR3aa: CATSRDQAGVGNTIYF
j_gene: TRBJ2-5; d_gene: -; abundance: -; v_gene: TRBV4-2; CDR3nt: TGTGCCAGCAGCCAAGATCTTAAGACTCAAGAGACCCAGTACTTC; CDR3aa: CASSQDLKTQETQYF
j_gene: TRBJ1-3; d_gene: -; abundance: -; v_gene: TRBV5-1; CDR3nt: TGCGCCAGCAGCTTTCAGGGTCACGGAAACACCATATATTTT; CDR3aa: CASSFQGHGNTIYF
j_gene: TRBJ1-2; d_gene: -; abundance: -; v_gene: TRBV10-3; CDR3nt: TGTGCCATCAGTGGGGGCCGGGGGGATGGCTACACCTTC; CDR3aa: CAISGGRGDGYTF
j_gene: TRBJ1-1; d_gene: -; abundance: once; v_gene: TRBV5-5; CDR3nt: TGTGCCAGCAGCTTTTCAGGGTCCAAGAACACTGAAGCTTTCTTT; CDR3aa: CASSFSGSKNTEAFF
j_gene: TRBJ1-2; d_gene: -; abundance: -; v_gene: TRBV28; CDR3nt: TGTGCCAGCAGGCGGACTGACTATGGCTACACCTTC; CDR3aa: CASRRTDYGYTF
j_gene: TRBJ2-7; d_gene: -; abundance: -; v_gene: TRBV9; CDR3nt: TGTGCCAGCAGCGTAGACGTCAGGAGGAGCTACGAGCAGTACTTC; CDR3aa: CASSVDVRRSYEQYF
j_gene: TRBJ1-2; d_gene: -; abundance: -; v_gene: TRBV7-8; CDR3nt: TGTGCCAGCAGCTTAGTACTTGTCCGAGGTGGCTACACCTTC; CDR3aa: CASSLVLVRGGYTF
j_gene: TRBJ1-1; d_gene: -; abundance: -; v_gene: TRBV7-8; CDR3nt: TGTGCCAGCAGCTTAGACCGGGACATTCGTGCTTTCTTT; CDR3aa: CASSLDRDIRAFF
j_gene: TRBJ2-1; d_gene: -; abundance: -; v_gene: TRBV14; CDR3nt: TGTGCCAGCAGCCAAGTCGGCGCCGCGGGAAACCCACAATCGGAGCAGTTCTTC; CDR3aa: CASSQVGAAGNPQSEQFF
j_gene: TRBJ2-1; d_gene: TRBD2; abundance: once; v_gene: TRBV5-5; CDR3nt: TGTGCCAGCAGCCCGCAATCTAGCGGGAGTCGGAATGAGCAGTTCTTC; CDR3aa: CASSPQSSGSRNEQFF
j_gene: TRBJ2-7; d_gene: -; abundance: -; v_gene: TRBV7-3; CDR3nt: TGTGCCAGCAGCCGGGGGGCCGGTGACTACGAGCAGTACTTC; CDR3aa: CASSRGAGDYEQYF
j_gene: TRBJ1-1; d_gene: TRBD1; abundance: -; v_gene: TRBV5-1; CDR3nt: TGCGCCAGCAGCTTGGATCCCAGGGGGCTGACTGAAGCTTTCTTT; CDR3aa: CASSLDPRGLTEAFF
j_gene: TRBJ1-2; d_gene: -; abundance: -; v_gene: TRBV5-4; CDR3nt: TGTGCCAGCAGCGTAGACAGCAACTATGGCTACACCTTC; CDR3aa: CASSVDSNYGYTF
j_gene: TRBJ2-7; d_gene: TRBD1; abundance: few; v_gene: TRBV7-8; CDR3nt: TGTGCCAGTGCGACAGGGCCCTCCTACGAGCAGTACTTC; CDR3aa: CASATGPSYEQYF
j_gene: TRBJ1-2; d_gene: TRBD1; abundance: -; v_gene: TRBV4-1; CDR3nt: TGTGCCAGCAGCTTGAGGGGACAGGGCAACTATGGCTACACCTTC; CDR3aa: CASSLRGQGNYGYTF
j_gene: TRBJ1-3; d_gene: -; abundance: once; v_gene: TRBV19; CDR3nt: TGTGCCAGTAGTATAGCCGGGGGCTCTGGAAACACCATATATTTT; CDR3aa: CASSIAGGSGNTIYF